This TCR beta chain stems from a study of T cells in Graves' hyperthyroidism and ophthalmopathy. Points from the study as a whole: Most expanded thyroid clonotypes above 0.001 recurred in blood.

From RNA transcripts, TCR beta CDR3 regions were amplified. TCR CDR3 underwent first-round RT-PCR with the HTBI primer set. One entry per CDR3 protein, called by TCRdb with MiXCR from the multiplex PCR reads. The sample lists 550,000 to 600,000 distinct CDR3 sequences, 14% seen once, with around 7% in the top ten. In this sample, this clonotype turned up many times. The target antigen is unknown. Germline V CDR1 and CDR2: MNHEY, SMNVEV (reference sequence). The CDR3 is made up of 13 amino acids. Trimming took off 8 bases at V and 7 bases at J, with 15 bases between the two ends. The V and J genes are TRBV27 and TRBJ2-1; D is perhaps TRBD2 (6 bases). The receptor was derived from a woman between 18 and 30 years old with Graves' ophthalmopathy. Sequencing was performed on blood. CDR3 nucleotides: TGTGCCAGCGGGCGGGGTGGGGTAAATGAGCAGTTCTTC. Protein: CASGRGGVNEQFF.